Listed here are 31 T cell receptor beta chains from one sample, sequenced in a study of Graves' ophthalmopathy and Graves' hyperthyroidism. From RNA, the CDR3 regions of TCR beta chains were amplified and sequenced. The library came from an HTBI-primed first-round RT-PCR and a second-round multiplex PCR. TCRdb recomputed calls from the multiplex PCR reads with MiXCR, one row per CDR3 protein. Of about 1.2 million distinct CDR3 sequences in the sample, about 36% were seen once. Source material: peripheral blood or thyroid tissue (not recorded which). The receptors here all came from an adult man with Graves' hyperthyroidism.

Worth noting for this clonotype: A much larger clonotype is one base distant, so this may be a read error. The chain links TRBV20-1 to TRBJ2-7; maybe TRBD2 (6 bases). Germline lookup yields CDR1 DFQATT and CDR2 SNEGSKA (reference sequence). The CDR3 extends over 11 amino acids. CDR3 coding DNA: TGCGGTGCTTCCAAGCGGGACGAGCAGTACTTC. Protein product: CGASKRDEQYF.

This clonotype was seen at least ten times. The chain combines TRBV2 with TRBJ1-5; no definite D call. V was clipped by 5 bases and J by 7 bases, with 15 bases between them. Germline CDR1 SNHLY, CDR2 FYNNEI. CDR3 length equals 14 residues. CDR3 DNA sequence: TGTGCCAGCAGTCCGGAGGAGACCCGGCAGCCCCAGCATTTT. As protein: CASSPEETRQPQHF.

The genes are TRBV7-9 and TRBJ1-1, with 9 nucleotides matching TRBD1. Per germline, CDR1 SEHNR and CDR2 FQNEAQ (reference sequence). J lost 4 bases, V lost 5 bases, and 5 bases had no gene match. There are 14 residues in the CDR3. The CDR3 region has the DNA TGTGCCAGCAGCGTCCAGACAGGGGGCACTGAAGCTTTCTTT. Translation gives CASSVQTGGTEAFF.

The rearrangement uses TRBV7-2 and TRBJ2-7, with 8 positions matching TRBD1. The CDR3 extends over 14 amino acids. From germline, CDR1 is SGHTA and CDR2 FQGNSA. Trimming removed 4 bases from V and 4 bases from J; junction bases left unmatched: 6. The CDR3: CASSWTGSLYEQYF. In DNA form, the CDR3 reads TGTGCCAGCAGCTGGACAGGGTCTCTTTACGAGCAGTACTTC.

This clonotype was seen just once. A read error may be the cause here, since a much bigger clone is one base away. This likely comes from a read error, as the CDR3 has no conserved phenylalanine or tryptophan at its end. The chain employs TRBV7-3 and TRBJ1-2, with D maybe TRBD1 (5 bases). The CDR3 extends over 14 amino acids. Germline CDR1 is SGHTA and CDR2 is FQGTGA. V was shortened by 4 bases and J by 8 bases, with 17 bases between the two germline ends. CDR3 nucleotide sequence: TGTGCCAGCAGCTCCTCAGGAGCAGGGTCGGGCTACACCTCC. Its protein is CASSSSGAGSGYTS.

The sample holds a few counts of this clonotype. The chain's CDR3 is CASSQTTGVGQYF. The CDR3 bases are TGTGCCAGCAGCCAAACGACAGGGGTAGGGCAGTACTTC. The rearrangement joins TRBV16 to TRBJ2-7, with TRBD1 matching over 8 bases. Germline-derived CDR1 and CDR2 are KGHSY and FQNENV. This CDR3 spans 13 amino acids. With V trimmed by 2 bases and J by 9 bases, 6 bases remained unmatched.

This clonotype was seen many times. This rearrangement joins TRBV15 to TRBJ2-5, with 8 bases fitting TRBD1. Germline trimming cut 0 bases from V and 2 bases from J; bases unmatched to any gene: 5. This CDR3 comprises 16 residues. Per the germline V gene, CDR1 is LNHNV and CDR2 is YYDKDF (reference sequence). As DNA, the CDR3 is TGTGCCACCAGCAGAGATCAGGGGACAGGACAAGAGACCCAGTACTTC. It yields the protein CATSRDQGTGQETQYF. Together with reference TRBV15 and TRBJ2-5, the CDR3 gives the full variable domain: DAMVIQNPRYQVTQFGKPVTLSCSQTLNHNVMYWYQQKSSQAPKLLFHYYDKDFNNEADTPDNFQSRRPNTSFCFLDIRSPGLGDTAMYLCATSRDQGTGQETQYFGPGTRLLVL.

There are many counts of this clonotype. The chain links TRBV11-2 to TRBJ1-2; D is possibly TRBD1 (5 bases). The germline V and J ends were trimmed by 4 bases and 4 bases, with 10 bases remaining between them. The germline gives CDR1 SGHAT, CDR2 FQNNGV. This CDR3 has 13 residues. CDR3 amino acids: CASSSGLSYGYTF. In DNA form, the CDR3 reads TGTGCCAGCAGCTCGGGACTGTCCTATGGCTACACCTTC.

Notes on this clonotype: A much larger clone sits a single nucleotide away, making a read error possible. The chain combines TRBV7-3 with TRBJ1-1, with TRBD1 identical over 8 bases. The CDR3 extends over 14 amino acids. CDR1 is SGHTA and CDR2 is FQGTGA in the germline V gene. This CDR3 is CAGSTTGGATEAFF. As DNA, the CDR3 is TGTGCCGGCAGCACAACAGGGGGTGCCACTGAAGCTTTCTTT.

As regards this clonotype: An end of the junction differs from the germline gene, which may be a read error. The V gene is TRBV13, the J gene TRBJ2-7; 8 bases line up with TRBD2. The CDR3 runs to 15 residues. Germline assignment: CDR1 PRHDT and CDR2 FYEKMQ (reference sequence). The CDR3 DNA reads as TGTGCCAGCAGCTTAGCGGGGGGGGACGACTACGAGCAGCACTTC. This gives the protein CASSLAGGDDYEQHF. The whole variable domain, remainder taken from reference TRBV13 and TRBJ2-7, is AAGVIQSPRHLIKEKRETATLKCYPIPRHDTVYWYQQGPGQDPQFLISFYEKMQSDKGSIPDRFSAQQFSDYHSELNMSSLELGDSALYFCASSLAGGDDYEQHFGPGTRLTVT.

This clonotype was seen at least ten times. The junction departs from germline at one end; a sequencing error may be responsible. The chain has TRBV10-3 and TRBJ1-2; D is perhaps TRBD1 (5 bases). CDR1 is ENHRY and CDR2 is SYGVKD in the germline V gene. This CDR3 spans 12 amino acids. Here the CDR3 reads CAISDRGPKTHF. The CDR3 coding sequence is TGTGCCATCAGTGATCGGGGACCGAAGACCCACTTC.

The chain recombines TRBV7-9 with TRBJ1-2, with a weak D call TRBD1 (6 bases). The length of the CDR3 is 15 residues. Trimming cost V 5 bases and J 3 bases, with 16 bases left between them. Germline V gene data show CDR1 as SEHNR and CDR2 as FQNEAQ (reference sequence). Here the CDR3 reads CASSREQGFDYGYTF. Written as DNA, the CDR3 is TGTGCCAGCAGCCGCGAACAGGGTTTTGACTATGGCTACACCTTC. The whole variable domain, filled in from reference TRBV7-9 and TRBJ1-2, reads DTGVSQNPRHKITKRGQNVTFRCDPISEHNRLYWYRQTLGQGPEFLTYFQNEAQLEKSRLLSDRFSAERPKGSFSTLEIQRTEQGDSAMYLCASSREQGFDYGYTFGSGTRLTVV.

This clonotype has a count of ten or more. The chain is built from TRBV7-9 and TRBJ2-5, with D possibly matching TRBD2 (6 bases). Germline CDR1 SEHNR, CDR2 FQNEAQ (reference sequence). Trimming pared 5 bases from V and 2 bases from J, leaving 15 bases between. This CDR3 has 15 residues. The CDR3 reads CASSHRVAEQETQYF. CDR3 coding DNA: TGTGCCAGCAGCCATCGGGTAGCGGAGCAAGAGACCCAGTACTTC. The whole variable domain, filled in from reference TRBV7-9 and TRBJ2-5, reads DTGVSQNPRHKITKRGQNVTFRCDPISEHNRLYWYRQTLGQGPEFLTYFQNEAQLEKSRLLSDRFSAERPKGSFSTLEIQRTEQGDSAMYLCASSHRVAEQETQYFGPGTRLLVL.

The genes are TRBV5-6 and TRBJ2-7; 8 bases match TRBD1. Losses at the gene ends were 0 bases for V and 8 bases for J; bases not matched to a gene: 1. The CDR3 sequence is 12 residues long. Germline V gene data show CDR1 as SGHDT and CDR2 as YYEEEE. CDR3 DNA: TGTGCCAGCAGCTTGGGACAGGGGAAGCAGTACTTC. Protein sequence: CASSLGQGKQYF.

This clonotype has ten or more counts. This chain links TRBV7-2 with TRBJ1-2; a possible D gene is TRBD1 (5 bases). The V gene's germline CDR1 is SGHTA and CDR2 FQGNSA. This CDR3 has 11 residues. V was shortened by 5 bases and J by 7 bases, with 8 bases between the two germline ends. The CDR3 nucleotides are TGTGCCAGCAGCGCGAGGGGTGGCTACACCTTC. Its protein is CASSARGGYTF.

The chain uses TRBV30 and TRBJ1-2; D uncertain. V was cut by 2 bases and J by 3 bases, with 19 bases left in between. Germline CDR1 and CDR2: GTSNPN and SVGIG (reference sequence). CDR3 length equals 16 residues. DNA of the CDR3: TGTGCCTGGAGTCGAGGGCTAACTCGATCGGACTATGGCTACACCTTC. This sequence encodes CAWSRGLTRSDYGYTF.

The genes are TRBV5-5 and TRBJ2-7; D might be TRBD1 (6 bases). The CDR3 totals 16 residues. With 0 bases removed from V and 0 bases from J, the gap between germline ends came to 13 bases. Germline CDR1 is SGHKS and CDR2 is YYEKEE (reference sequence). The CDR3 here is CASSLDGTLSSYEQYF. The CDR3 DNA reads TGTGCCAGCAGCTTGGACGGGACACTGAGCTCCTACGAGCAGTACTTC.

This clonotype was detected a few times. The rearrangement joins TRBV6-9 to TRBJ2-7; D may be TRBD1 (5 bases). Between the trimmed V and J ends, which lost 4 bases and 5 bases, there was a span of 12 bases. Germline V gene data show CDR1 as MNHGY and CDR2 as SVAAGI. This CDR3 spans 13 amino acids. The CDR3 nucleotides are TGTGCCAGCAGTTTACCAGGGTTTAACGAGCAGTACTTC. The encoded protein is CASSLPGFNEQYF.

The CDR3 here is CASSPRGPPRAPLHF. As DNA, the CDR3 is TGTGCCAGCAGCCCAAGGGGGCCCCCCAGAGCACCCCTCCACTTT. The chain joins TRBV7-9 to TRBJ1-6; 7 bases match TRBD1. There are 15 residues in the CDR3. After removal of 5 bases from V and 11 bases from J, the junction contained 12 bases not matched to a gene. Germline V CDR1 and CDR2: SEHNR, FQNEAQ (reference sequence).

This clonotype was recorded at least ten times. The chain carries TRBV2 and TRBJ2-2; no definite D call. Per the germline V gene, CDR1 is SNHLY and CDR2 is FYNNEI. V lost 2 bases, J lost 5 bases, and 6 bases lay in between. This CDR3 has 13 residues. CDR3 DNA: TGTGCCAGCAGTGAAACAGCTACCGGGGAGCTGTTTTTT. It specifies CASSETATGELFF.

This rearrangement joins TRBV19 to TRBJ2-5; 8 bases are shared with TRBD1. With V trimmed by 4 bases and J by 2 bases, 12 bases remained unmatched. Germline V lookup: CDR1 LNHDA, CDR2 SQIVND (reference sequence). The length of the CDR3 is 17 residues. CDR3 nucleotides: TGTGCCAGTAGTACCCACCGGACAGGGAGATTTCAAGAGACCCAGTACTTC. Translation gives CASSTHRTGRFQETQYF. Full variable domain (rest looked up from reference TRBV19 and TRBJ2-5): DGGITQSPKYLFRKEGQNVTLSCEQNLNHDAMYWYRQDPGQGLRLIYYSQIVNDFQKGDIAEGYSVSREKKESFPLTVTSAQKNPTAFYLCASSTHRTGRFQETQYFGPGTRLLVL.

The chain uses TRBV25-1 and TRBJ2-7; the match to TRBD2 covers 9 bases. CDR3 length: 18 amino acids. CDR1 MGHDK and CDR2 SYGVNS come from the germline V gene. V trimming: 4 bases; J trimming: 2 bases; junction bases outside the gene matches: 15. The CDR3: CASSGGTSRKKLTYEQYF. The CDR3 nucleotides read TGTGCCAGCAGTGGGGGGACTAGCAGGAAAAAACTAACCTACGAGCAGTACTTC.

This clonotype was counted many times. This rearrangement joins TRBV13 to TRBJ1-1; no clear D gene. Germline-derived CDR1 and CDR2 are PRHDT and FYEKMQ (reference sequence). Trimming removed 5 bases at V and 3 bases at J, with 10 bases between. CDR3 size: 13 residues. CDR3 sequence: CASSLPLDTEAFF. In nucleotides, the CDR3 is TGTGCCAGCAGCCTACCATTAGACACTGAAGCTTTCTTT.

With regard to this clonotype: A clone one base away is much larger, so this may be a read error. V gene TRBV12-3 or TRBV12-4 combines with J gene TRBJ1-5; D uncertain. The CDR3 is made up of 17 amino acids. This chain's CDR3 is CASRDGMAEYSNQPRHF. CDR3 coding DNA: TGTGCCAGCAGGGACGGCATGGCGGAATATAGCAATCAGCCCCGGCATTTT.

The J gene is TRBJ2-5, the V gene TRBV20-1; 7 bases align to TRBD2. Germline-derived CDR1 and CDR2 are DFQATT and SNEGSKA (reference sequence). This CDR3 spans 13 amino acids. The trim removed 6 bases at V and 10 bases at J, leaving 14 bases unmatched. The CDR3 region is CSALPNGGTDQYF. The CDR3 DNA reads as TGCAGTGCCTTACCCAACGGGGGGACGGACCAGTACTTC.

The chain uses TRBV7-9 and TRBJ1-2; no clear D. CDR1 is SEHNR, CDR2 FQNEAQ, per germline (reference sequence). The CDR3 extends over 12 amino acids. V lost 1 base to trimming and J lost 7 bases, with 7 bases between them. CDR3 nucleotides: TGTGCCAGCAGCTTAGAGTGGGTTGGCTACACCTTC. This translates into CASSLEWVGYTF.

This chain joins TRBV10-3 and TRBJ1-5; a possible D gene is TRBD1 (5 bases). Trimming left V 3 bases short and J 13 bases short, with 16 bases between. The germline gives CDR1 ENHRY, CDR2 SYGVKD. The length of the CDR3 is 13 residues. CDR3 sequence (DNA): TGTGCCATCAGTGACCAGGGAGGCGGCAATCAGCATTTT. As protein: CAISDQGGGNQHF.

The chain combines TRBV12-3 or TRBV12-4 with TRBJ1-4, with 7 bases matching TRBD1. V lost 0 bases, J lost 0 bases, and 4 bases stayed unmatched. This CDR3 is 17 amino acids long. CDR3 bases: TGTGCCAGCAGTTTAGCGCTCGGGACAGCAACTAATGAAAAACTGTTTTTT. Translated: CASSLALGTATNEKLFF.

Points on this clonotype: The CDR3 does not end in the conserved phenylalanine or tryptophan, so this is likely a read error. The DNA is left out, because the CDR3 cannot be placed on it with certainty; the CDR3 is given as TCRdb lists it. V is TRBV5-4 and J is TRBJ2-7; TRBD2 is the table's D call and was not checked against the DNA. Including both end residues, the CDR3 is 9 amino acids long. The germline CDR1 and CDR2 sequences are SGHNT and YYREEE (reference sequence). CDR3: CASSLAAAG.

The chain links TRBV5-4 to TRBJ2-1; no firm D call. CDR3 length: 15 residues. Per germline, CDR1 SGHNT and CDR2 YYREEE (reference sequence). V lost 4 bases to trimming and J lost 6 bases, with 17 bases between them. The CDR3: CASSPLLETLNEQFF. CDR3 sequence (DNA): TGTGCCAGCAGCCCGCTACTTGAGACACTCAATGAGCAGTTCTTC.

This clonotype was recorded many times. The CDR3 DNA sequence: TGTGCCAGCAGCTTAGTCGGGGAGGGTGGCTACACCTTC. Translating it yields CASSLVGEGGYTF. This sequence joins TRBV11-2 and TRBJ1-2, with D unclear. The length of the CDR3 is 13 residues. Trimming cost V 1 base and J 7 bases, with 10 bases left between them. Germline loops: CDR1 SGHAT, CDR2 FQNNGV.